Below, one T cell receptor beta chain is given with its context. This sample is drawn from a study of cytomegalovirus exposure and HLA in healthy donors. Here immunoSEQ multiplex PCR was the method, and the copy in TCRdb shows in-frame clones only, minus some. This sample has 150,000 to 200,000 clones; about 85% occur once, and the top ten carry roughly 15%. The CDR3 runs to 12 residues. The germline V gene encodes CDR1 SGDLS and CDR2 YYNGEE. V lost 3 bases and J lost 5, with 6 bases in between. The source of this sequence is a man aged 18 to 30 in good health and CMV-seropositive. This chain connects TRBV9 to TRBJ2-4; the D gene is possibly TRBD2 (5 bases). Sequencing was performed on PBMCs. The CDR3 DNA sequence: TGTGCCAGCAGCGGGAGGCAAAACATTCAGTACTTC. Residues: CASSGRQNIQYF.